The rows below give T cell receptor beta chains drawn from one sample of a study of control samples from healthy donors and cancer patients. Libraries were prepared by immunoSEQ multiplex PCR; TCRdb keeps only in-frame clonotypes and omits some of them. The data contain 150,000 to 200,000 clones, approximately 92% of them singletons. Sample: blood. The receptors shown here come from a woman aged 40 to 50 in good health. The CDR3 runs from the conserved cysteine through the conserved F or W. Each record gives: J gene, D gene, V gene, clone size, CDR3 protein, CDR3 DNA. D genes are given only for firm matches. Some rows mark clone size as missing; the rest say once, few, many or name a class of expanded clone.

>TRBJ1-1|NA|TRBV19|NA
CASSTYTGRNTEAFF
TGTGCCAGTAGTACCTACACGGGCAGGAACACTGAAGCTTTCTTT
>TRBJ1-4|TRBD1|TRBV7-9|NA
CASSLLLTGGVLELFF
TGTGCCAGCAGCTTACTTCTCACAGGGGGAGTTCTAGAACTGTTTTTT
>TRBJ2-7|NA|TRBV28|NA
CASSFEGDSSYEQYF
TGTGCCAGCAGTTTTGAGGGGGATAGCTCCTACGAGCAGTACTTC
>TRBJ1-2|TRBD1|TRBV4-1|NA
CASSLQGMGPGYTF
TGCGCCAGCAGCCTACAGGGGATGGGGCCTGGCTACACCTTC
>TRBJ2-7|NA|TRBV4-2|NA
CASSSGEEQYF
TGTGCCAGCAGCTCAGGGGAGGAGCAGTACTTC
>TRBJ1-5|TRBD1|TRBV9|NA
CASSVQGGQPQHF
TGTGCCAGCAGCGTACAGGGGGGACAGCCCCAGCATTTT
>TRBJ2-7|NA|TRBV19|NA
CASRVPKGGRGSYEQYF
TGTGCCAGTAGAGTTCCAAAGGGCGGCAGGGGTTCCTACGAGCAGTACTTC
>TRBJ1-2|NA|TRBV5-5|NA
CASSLGGDLGYGYTF
TGTGCCAGCAGCTTGGGTGGGGATTTGGGCTATGGCTACACCTTC
>TRBJ1-1|NA|TRBV2|NA
CASSDGTVNTEAFF
TGTGCCAGCAGTGACGGGACGGTTAACACTGAAGCTTTCTTT
>TRBJ2-2|NA|TRBV6-5|NA
CASSPPGVGTGELFF
TGTGCCAGCAGCCCCCCGGGGGTAGGCACCGGGGAGCTGTTTTTT
>TRBJ1-4|NA|TRBV29-1|once
CSVVDRRNEKLFF
TGCAGCGTTGTCGACAGGCGTAATGAAAAACTGTTTTTT
>TRBJ1-2|NA|TRBV7-2|NA
CASSSEVLGSHGYTF
TGTGCCAGCAGCTCCGAGGTCCTAGGGTCTCATGGCTACACCTTC